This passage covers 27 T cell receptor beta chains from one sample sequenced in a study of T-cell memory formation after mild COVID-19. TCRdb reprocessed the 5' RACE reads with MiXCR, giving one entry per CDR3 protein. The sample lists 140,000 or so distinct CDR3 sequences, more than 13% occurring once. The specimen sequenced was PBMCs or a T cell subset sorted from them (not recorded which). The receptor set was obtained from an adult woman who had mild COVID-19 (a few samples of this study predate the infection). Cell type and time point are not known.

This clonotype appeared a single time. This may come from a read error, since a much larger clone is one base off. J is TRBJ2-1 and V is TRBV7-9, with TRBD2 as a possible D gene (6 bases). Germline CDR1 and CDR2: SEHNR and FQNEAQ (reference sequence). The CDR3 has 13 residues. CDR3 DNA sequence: TGTGCCAGCAGCTTTCCCAGAGGGAGGATGAGGCTCTTC. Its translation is CASSFPRGRMRLF.

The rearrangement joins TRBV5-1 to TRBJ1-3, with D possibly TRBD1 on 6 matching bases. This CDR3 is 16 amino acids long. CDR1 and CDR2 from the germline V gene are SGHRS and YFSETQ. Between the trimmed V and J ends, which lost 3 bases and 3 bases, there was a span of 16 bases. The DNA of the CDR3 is TGCGCCAGCAGCTCCGACCTTGGACAGTTTGGAAACACCATATATTTT. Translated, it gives CASSSDLGQFGNTIYF.

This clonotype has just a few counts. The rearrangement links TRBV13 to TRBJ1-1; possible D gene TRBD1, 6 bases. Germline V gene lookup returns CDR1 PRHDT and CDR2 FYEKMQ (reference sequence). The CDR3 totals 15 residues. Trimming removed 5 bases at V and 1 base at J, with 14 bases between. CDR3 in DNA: TGTGCCAGCAGCATACCCTCCAGGGGGAACACTGAAGCTTTCTTT. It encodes CASSIPSRGNTEAFF.

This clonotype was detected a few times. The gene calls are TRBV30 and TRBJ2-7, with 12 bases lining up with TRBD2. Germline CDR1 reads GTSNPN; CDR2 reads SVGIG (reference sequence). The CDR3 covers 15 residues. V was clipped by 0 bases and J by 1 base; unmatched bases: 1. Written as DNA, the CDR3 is TGTGCCTGGAGTGTCACTAGCGGGAGGTCCTACGAGCAGTACTTC. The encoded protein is CAWSVTSGRSYEQYF.

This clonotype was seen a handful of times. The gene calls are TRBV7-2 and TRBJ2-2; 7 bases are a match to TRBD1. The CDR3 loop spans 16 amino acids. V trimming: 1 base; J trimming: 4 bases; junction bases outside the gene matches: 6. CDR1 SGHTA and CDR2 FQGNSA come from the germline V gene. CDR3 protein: CASSLETGLATGELFF. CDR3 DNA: TGTGCCAGCAGCTTAGAGACAGGGCTTGCCACCGGGGAGCTGTTTTTT.

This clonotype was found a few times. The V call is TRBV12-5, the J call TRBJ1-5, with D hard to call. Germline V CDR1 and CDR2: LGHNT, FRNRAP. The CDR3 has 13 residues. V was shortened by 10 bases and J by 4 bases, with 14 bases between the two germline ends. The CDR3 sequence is CAIWRVRNQPQHF. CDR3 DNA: TGTGCTATATGGCGGGTGCGGAATCAGCCCCAGCATTTT.

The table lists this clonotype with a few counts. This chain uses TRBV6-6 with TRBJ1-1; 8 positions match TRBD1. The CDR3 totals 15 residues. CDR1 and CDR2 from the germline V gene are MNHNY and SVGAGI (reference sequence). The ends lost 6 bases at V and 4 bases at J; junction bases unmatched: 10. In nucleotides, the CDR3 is TGTGCCAGCAGGAGTGTCGGACAGGGAGGCACTGAAGCTTTCTTT. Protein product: CASRSVGQGGTEAFF.

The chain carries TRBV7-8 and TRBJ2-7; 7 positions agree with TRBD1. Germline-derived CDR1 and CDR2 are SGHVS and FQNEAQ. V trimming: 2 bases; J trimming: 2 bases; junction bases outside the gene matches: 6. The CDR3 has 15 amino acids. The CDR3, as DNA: TGTGCCAGCAGCTTATATCCAACAGGGGCCTACGAGCAGTACTTC. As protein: CASSLYPTGAYEQYF.

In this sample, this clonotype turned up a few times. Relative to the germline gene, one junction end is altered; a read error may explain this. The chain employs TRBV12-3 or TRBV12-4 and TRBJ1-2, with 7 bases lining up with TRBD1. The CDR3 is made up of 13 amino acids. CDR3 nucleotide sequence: TGTTCCAGCAGTCCGACAGGGAACTATGGCTACACCTTC. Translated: CSSSPTGNYGYTF.

DNA for the CDR3: TGTGCCAGCAGTTACCCAGGCTTCAATCAGCCCCAGCATTTT. It translates to CASSYPGFNQPQHF. The chain combines TRBV6-2 or TRBV6-3 with TRBJ1-5; D ambiguous. Trimming left V 2 bases short and J 3 bases short, with 8 bases between. There are 14 residues in the CDR3. CDR1 is MNHEY, CDR2 SVGEGT, per germline.

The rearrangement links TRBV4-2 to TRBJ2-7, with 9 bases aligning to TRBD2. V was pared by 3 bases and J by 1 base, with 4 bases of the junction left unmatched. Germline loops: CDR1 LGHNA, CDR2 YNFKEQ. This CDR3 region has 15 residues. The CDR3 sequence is CASSHATSGSYEQYF. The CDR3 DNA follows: TGTGCCAGCAGCCACGCAACTAGCGGGTCCTACGAGCAGTACTTC.

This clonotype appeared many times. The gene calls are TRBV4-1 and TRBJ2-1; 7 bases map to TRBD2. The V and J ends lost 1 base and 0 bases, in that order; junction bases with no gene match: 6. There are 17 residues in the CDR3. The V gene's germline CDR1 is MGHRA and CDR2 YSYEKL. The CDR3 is CASSQVSGSTSYNEQFF. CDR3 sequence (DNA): TGCGCCAGCAGCCAAGTTAGCGGGTCCACCTCCTACAATGAGCAGTTCTTC.

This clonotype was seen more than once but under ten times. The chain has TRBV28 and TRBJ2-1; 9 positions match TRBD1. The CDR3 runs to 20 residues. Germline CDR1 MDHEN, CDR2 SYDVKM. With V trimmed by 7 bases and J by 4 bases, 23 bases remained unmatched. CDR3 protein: CASKRLFSPQRDRVYNEQFF. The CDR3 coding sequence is TGTGCCAGCAAGCGTCTTTTCTCCCCGCAGCGGGACAGGGTATACAATGAGCAGTTCTTC. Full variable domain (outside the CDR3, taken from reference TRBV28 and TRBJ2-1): DVKVTQSSRYLVKRTGEKVFLECVQDMDHENMFWYRQDPGLGLRLIYFSYDVKMKEKGDIPEGYSVSREKKERFSLILESASTNQTSMYLCASKRLFSPQRDRVYNEQFFGPGTRLTVL.

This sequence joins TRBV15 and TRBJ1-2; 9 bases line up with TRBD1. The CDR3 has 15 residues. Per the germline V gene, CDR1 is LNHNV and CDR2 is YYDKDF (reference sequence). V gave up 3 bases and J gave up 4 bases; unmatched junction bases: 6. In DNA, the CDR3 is TGTGCCACCAGCAGTGGGACAGGGATAGGCTATGGCTACACCTTC. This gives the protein CATSSGTGIGYGYTF.

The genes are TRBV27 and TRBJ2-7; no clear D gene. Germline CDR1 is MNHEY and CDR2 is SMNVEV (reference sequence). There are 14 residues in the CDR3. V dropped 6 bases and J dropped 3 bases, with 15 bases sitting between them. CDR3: CASSFGVAVYEQYF. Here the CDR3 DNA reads TGTGCCAGCAGCTTTGGGGTCGCGGTCTACGAGCAGTACTTC.

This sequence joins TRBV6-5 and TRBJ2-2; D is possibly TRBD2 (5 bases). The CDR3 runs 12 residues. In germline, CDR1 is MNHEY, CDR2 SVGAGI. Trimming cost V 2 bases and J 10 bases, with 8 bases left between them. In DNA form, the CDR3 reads TGTGCCAGCAGTTACGAGGGCCTGGAGCTGTTTTTT. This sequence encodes CASSYEGLELFF.

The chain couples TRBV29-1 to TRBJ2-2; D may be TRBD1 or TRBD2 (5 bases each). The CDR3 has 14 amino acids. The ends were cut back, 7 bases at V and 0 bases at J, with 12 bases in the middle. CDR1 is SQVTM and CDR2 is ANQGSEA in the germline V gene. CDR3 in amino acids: CSARDGTNTGELFF. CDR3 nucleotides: TGCAGCGCCCGGGACGGCACGAACACCGGGGAGCTGTTTTTT.

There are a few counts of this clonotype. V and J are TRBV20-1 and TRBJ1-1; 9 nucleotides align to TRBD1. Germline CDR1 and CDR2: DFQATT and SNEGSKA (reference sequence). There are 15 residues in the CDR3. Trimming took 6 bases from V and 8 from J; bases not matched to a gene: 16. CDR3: CSATQTGTGTLEAFF. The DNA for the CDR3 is TGCAGTGCCACCCAGACCGGGACAGGGACGTTAGAAGCTTTCTTT.

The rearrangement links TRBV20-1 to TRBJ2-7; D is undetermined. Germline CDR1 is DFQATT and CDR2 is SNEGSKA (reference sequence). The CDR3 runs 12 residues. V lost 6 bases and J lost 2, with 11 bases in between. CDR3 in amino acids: CSAKKRTYEQYF. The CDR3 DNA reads TGCAGTGCGAAGAAGCGCACCTACGAGCAGTACTTC.

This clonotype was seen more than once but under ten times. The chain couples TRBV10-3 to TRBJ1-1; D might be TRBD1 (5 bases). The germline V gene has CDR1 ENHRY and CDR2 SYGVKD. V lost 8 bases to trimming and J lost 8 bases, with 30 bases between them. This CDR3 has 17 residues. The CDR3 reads CAILGVGPSRARTEAFF. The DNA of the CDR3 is TGTGCCATCTTGGGGGTTGGACCGAGCAGAGCAAGGACCGAAGCTTTCTTT.

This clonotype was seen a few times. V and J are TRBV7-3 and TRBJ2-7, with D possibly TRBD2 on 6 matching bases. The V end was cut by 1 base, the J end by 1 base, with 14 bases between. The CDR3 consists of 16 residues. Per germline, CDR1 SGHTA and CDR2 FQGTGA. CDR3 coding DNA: TGTGCCAGCAGCTTAATGGGGGGAGACGGATCCTACGAGCAGTACTTC. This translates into CASSLMGGDGSYEQYF.

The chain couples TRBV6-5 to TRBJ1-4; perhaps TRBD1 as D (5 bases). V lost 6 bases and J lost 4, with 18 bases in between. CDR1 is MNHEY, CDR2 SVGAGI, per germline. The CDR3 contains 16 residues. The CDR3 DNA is TGTGCCAGCAGCCTGACCTTCGGGACCTATAATGAAAAACTGTTTTTT. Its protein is CASSLTFGTYNEKLFF.

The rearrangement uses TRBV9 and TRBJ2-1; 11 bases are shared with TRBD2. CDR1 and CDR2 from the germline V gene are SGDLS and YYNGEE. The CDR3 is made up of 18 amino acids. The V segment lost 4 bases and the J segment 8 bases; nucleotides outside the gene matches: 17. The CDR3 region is CASSFHKELAGVGDEQFF. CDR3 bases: TGTGCCAGCAGCTTTCACAAAGAACTAGCGGGAGTTGGTGATGAGCAGTTCTTC.

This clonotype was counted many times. The CDR3 sequence is CASALGTSNQPQHF. CDR3 in DNA: TGCGCCAGCGCGCTCGGGACGAGCAATCAGCCCCAGCATTTT. V and J are TRBV4-1 and TRBJ1-5, with D maybe TRBD1 (5 bases). CDR3 length: 14 residues. The germline V and J ends were trimmed by 8 bases and 1 base, with 12 bases remaining between them. CDR1 is MGHRA, CDR2 YSYEKL, per germline.

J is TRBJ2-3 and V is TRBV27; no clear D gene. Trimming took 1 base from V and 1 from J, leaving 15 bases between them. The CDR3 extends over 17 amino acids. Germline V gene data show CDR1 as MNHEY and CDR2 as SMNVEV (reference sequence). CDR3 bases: TGTGCCAGCAGTTTATATGTGTCAATCCTTGGCACAGATACGCAGTATTTT. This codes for CASSLYVSILGTDTQYF.

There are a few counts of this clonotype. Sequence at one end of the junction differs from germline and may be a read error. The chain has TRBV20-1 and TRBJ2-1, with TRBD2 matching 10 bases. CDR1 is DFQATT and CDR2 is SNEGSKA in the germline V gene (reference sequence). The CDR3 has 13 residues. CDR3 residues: CSAVGLADNEQLF. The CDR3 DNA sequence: TGCAGTGCTGTCGGACTAGCGGACAATGAGCAGTTATTC.

CDR3 DNA sequence: TGTGCCAGCAGCTTCCCCTTGCGGGACAATGAGCAGTTCTTC. This codes for CASSFPLRDNEQFF. The genes are TRBV5-4 and TRBJ2-1; TRBD2 is a possible D gene (5 bases). This CDR3 has 14 amino acids. Germline assignment: CDR1 SGHNT and CDR2 YYREEE (reference sequence). Deletions cut 2 bases from V and 5 bases from J, with 11 bases between.